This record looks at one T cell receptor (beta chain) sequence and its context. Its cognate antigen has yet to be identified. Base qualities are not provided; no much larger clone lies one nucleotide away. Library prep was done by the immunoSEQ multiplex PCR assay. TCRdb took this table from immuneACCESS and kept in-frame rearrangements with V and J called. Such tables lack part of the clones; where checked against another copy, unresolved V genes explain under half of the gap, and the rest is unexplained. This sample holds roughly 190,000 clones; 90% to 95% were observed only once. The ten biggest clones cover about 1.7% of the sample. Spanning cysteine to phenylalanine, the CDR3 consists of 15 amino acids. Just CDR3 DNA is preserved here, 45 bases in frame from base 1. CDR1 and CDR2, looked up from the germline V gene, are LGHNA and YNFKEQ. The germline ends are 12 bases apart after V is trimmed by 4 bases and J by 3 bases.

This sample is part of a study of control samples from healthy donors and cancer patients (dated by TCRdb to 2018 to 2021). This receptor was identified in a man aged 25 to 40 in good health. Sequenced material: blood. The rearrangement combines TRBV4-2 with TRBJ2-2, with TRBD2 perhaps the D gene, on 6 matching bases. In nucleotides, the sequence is TGTGCCAGCAGCCCTAGGGGCGGGGACACCGGGGAGCTGTTTTTT. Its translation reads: CASSPRGGDTGELFF.